The rows below give T cell receptor beta chains drawn from one sample of a study of T cell responses to AZD1222 COVID-19 vaccine. TCRdb's table, derived via immunoSEQ multiplex PCR, lists solely in-frame clones and lacks some. The profile covers more than 150,000 clones, with approximately 89% appearing a single time and under 4% taken by the ten largest. The source material was peripheral blood, sampled 28 days after the second AZD1222 dose. The receptors come from an adult who received the AZD1222 COVID-19 vaccine. Each CDR3 is given with its conserved first and last residue. Each record gives: clone size, J gene, V gene, D gene, CDR3 DNA, CDR3 protein. The D gene is left open where the match is weak. Some rows have no size entry. The others give once, few or many, or a class for an expanded clone.

abundance: NA; j_gene: TRBJ2-7; v_gene: TRBV5-1; d_gene: TRBD1; CDR3nt: TGCGCCAGCATCAGGGGGATACAGGGGACCTACGAGCAGTACTTC; CDR3aa: CASIRGIQGTYEQYF
abundance: NA; j_gene: TRBJ1-1; v_gene: TRBV7-9; d_gene: NA; CDR3nt: TGTGCCAGCAGCTTTACGGGGCTAACTGAAGCTTTCTTT; CDR3aa: CASSFTGLTEAFF
abundance: NA; j_gene: TRBJ2-7; v_gene: TRBV18; d_gene: TRBD2; CDR3nt: TGTGCCAGCTCATCCGGACTAGCCTACGAGCAGTACTTC; CDR3aa: CASSSGLAYEQYF
abundance: NA; j_gene: TRBJ1-2; v_gene: TRBV28; d_gene: NA; CDR3nt: TGTGCCAGCAGTTTACTGGCCCGGGCTAACTATGGCTACACCTTC; CDR3aa: CASSLLARANYGYTF
abundance: NA; j_gene: TRBJ1-2; v_gene: TRBV11-2; d_gene: NA; CDR3nt: TGTGCCAGCAGCTTAGTCCGGGGGACAAGGGGCGCATATGGCTACACCTTC; CDR3aa: CASSLVRGTRGAYGYTF
abundance: NA; j_gene: TRBJ2-1; v_gene: TRBV3-1/TRBV3-2; d_gene: NA; CDR3nt: TGTGCCAGCAGCCCCCCCGGGGGGCTGGGGTACAATGAGCAGTTCTTC; CDR3aa: CASSPPGGLGYNEQFF
abundance: NA; j_gene: TRBJ2-1; v_gene: TRBV2; d_gene: NA; CDR3nt: TGTGCCAGCAGTAAAACAAAGGGTTCCGGATACAATGAGCAGTTCTTC; CDR3aa: CASSKTKGSGYNEQFF
abundance: NA; j_gene: TRBJ2-3; v_gene: TRBV12-5; d_gene: NA; CDR3nt: TGTGCTAGTGGTTTGGCCCTCCCAAAGGGGGATGGTACGCAGTATTTT; CDR3aa: CASGLALPKGDGTQYF
abundance: NA; j_gene: TRBJ1-4; v_gene: TRBV28; d_gene: NA; CDR3nt: TGTGCCAGCAGTTTTGAAGCATTACTGTTTTTT; CDR3aa: CASSFEALLFF
abundance: NA; j_gene: TRBJ1-1; v_gene: TRBV28; d_gene: NA; CDR3nt: TGTGCCAGCAGTTTAGCGCAGGCTCTGAACACTGAAGCTTTCTTT; CDR3aa: CASSLAQALNTEAFF
abundance: NA; j_gene: TRBJ1-1; v_gene: TRBV6-2/TRBV6-3; d_gene: NA; CDR3nt: TGTGCCAGCAGCCGGACAGCTACGGACTACACTGAAGCTTTCTTT; CDR3aa: CASSRTATDYTEAFF
abundance: NA; j_gene: TRBJ2-7; v_gene: TRBV3-1/TRBV3-2; d_gene: TRBD2; CDR3nt: TGTGCCAGCAGCCTTCGGACTAGCGGGAGTAGTCTGGCCCTTTGTTTC; CDR3aa: CASSLRTSGSSLALCF
abundance: NA; j_gene: TRBJ1-3; v_gene: TRBV10-3; d_gene: NA; CDR3nt: TGTGCCATCAGTGATTGGGGCCCAGGAAACACCATATATTTT; CDR3aa: CAISDWGPGNTIYF
abundance: NA; j_gene: TRBJ1-2; v_gene: TRBV19; d_gene: NA; CDR3nt: TGTGCCAGTAGTAACCGGGACACCCTGGGCTACACCTTC; CDR3aa: CASSNRDTLGYTF
abundance: NA; j_gene: TRBJ2-5; v_gene: TRBV4-2; d_gene: TRBD2; CDR3nt: TGTGCCAGCAGCCAAGACACTAGCGGGAGTATGGAGACCCAGTACTTC; CDR3aa: CASSQDTSGSMETQYF
abundance: NA; j_gene: TRBJ2-7; v_gene: TRBV28; d_gene: NA; CDR3nt: TGTGCCAGCAGTTTATATCCCTGGGCAGGTTCCTACGAGCAGTACTTC; CDR3aa: CASSLYPWAGSYEQYF
abundance: NA; j_gene: TRBJ1-2; v_gene: TRBV6-5; d_gene: NA; CDR3nt: TGTGCCAGCAGCCCCGGGACGGACTATGGCTACACCTTC; CDR3aa: CASSPGTDYGYTF
abundance: once; j_gene: TRBJ1-2; v_gene: TRBV5-4; d_gene: NA; CDR3nt: TGTGCCAGCAGCCTCGGGGGGGGATATGGCTACACCTTC; CDR3aa: CASSLGGGYGYTF
abundance: once; j_gene: TRBJ2-7; v_gene: TRBV11-2; d_gene: NA; CDR3nt: TGTGCCAGCAGCTTCCAAACTCTTACCTACGAGCAGTACTTC; CDR3aa: CASSFQTLTYEQYF
abundance: NA; j_gene: TRBJ1-5; v_gene: TRBV19; d_gene: TRBD1; CDR3nt: TGTGCCAGTAGTATTGGACAGGGGGCAGGTCAGCCCCAGCATTTT; CDR3aa: CASSIGQGAGQPQHF
abundance: NA; j_gene: TRBJ2-4; v_gene: TRBV7-2; d_gene: NA; CDR3nt: TGTGCCAGCAGTTTAGGACAGTCGCTAGCCAAAAACATTCAGTACTTC; CDR3aa: CASSLGQSLAKNIQYF
abundance: NA; j_gene: TRBJ2-2; v_gene: TRBV2; d_gene: NA; CDR3nt: TGTGCCAGCAGGGGCTACTCCGAACCGAACACCGGGGAGCTGTTTTTT; CDR3aa: CASRGYSEPNTGELFF
abundance: NA; j_gene: TRBJ2-1; v_gene: TRBV5-8; d_gene: TRBD2; CDR3nt: TGTGCCAGCAGCCGAGGGACTAGCGGAAAAGGCAATGAGCAGTTCTTC; CDR3aa: CASSRGTSGKGNEQFF
abundance: NA; j_gene: TRBJ1-2; v_gene: TRBV5-4; d_gene: NA; CDR3nt: TGTGCCAGCAGCTCAATAAGACCTCCCGCTAACTATGGCTACACCTTC; CDR3aa: CASSSIRPPANYGYTF
abundance: NA; j_gene: TRBJ1-5; v_gene: TRBV30; d_gene: NA; CDR3nt: TGTGCCTGGAGTAGGGACAGCAATCAGCCCCAGCATTTT; CDR3aa: CAWSRDSNQPQHF
abundance: NA; j_gene: TRBJ2-7; v_gene: TRBV4-1; d_gene: TRBD2; CDR3nt: TGCGCCAGCAGCCGGACTAGCGGCTACGAGCAGTACTTC; CDR3aa: CASSRTSGYEQYF
abundance: once; j_gene: TRBJ2-1; v_gene: TRBV28; d_gene: TRBD2; CDR3nt: TGTGCCAGCAGCGCTCGGATACCGGGACTAGCGGGAGGATTGGAGCAGTTCTTC; CDR3aa: CASSARIPGLAGGLEQFF
abundance: NA; j_gene: TRBJ2-5; v_gene: TRBV7-9; d_gene: NA; CDR3nt: TGTGCCAGCAGCTTAGAAAGGTCTCAAGAGACCCAGTACTTC; CDR3aa: CASSLERSQETQYF
abundance: NA; j_gene: TRBJ2-2; v_gene: TRBV7-3; d_gene: NA; CDR3nt: TGTGCCAGCAGCTCAGGTGGCGGGGAGCTGTTTTTT; CDR3aa: CASSSGGGELFF
abundance: NA; j_gene: TRBJ2-1; v_gene: TRBV5-1; d_gene: TRBD2; CDR3nt: TGCGCCAGCAGCTTGTGGGGTAGCGGGAGCTACAATGAGCAGTTCTTC; CDR3aa: CASSLWGSGSYNEQFF
abundance: NA; j_gene: TRBJ1-5; v_gene: TRBV28; d_gene: TRBD1; CDR3nt: TGTGCCAGCAGTTTGGGACAGGGTAAAGGGAGCAATCAGCCCCAGCATTTT; CDR3aa: CASSLGQGKGSNQPQHF
abundance: NA; j_gene: TRBJ2-7; v_gene: TRBV28; d_gene: NA; CDR3nt: TGTGCCAGCAGTTTAGGCCAGAACTCCTACGAGCAGTACTTC; CDR3aa: CASSLGQNSYEQYF
abundance: NA; j_gene: TRBJ2-2; v_gene: TRBV6-8; d_gene: TRBD2; CDR3nt: TGTGCCAGCAGTTACCGGGGGGAGGGCCGGAACACCGGGGAGCTGTTTTTT; CDR3aa: CASSYRGEGRNTGELFF
abundance: NA; j_gene: TRBJ2-2; v_gene: TRBV27; d_gene: TRBD2; CDR3nt: TGTGCCAGCAGTTCTCCGGGACTAGCGGGAGGGGGGAGAGGCACCGGGGAGCTGTTTTTT; CDR3aa: CASSSPGLAGGGRGTGELFF
abundance: once; j_gene: TRBJ1-5; v_gene: TRBV28; d_gene: NA; CDR3nt: TGTGCCAGCTACGTCAACGGGAGAAACCATGAGGAGCATTTT; CDR3aa: CASYVNGRNHEEHF